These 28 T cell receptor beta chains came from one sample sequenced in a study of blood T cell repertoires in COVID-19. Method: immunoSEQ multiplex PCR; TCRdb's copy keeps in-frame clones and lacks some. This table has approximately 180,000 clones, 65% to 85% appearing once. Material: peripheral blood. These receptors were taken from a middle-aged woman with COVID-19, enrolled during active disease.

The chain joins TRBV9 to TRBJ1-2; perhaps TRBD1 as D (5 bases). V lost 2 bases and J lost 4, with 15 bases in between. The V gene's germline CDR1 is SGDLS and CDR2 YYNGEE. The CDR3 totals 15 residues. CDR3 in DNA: TGTGCCAGCAGCGTTGGAGGGGACGCCATCTATGGCTACACCTTC. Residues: CASSVGGDAIYGYTF.

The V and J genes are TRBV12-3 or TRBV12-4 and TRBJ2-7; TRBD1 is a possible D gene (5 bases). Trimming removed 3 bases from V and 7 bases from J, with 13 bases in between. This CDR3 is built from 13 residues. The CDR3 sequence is CASSFGRVREQYF. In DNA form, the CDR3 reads TGTGCCAGCAGTTTCGGCAGGGTGAGAGAGCAGTACTTC.

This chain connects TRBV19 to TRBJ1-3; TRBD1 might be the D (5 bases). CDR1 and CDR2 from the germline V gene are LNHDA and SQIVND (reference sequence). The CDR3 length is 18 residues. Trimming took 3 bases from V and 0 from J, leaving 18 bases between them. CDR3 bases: TGTGCCAGTAGTATGCGTAGACCGGGACTGTCCTCTGGAAACACCATATATTTT. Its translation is CASSMRRPGLSSGNTIYF.

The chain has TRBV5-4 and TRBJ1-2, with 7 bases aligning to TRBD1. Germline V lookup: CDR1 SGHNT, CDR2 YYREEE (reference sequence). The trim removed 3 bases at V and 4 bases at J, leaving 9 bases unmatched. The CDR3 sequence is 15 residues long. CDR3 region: CASSSMDRPGYGYTF. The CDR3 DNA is TGTGCCAGCAGCTCCATGGACAGGCCGGGCTATGGCTACACCTTC.

CDR3 nucleotide sequence: TGTGCCAGCAGCTTAGATCGGGCTAGCGGGACCCCCGTACGATACGAGCAGTACTTC. It encodes CASSLDRASGTPVRYEQYF. This rearrangement joins TRBV11-3 to TRBJ2-7, with TRBD2 matching over 9 bases. CDR3 length equals 19 residues. V dropped 0 bases and J dropped 4; count of bases not matched to a gene: 16. Germline-derived CDR1 and CDR2 are SGHNT and YENEEA.

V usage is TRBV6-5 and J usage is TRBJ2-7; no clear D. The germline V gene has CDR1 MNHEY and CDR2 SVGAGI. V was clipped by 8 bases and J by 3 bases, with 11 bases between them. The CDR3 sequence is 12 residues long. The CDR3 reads CASRDINYEQYF. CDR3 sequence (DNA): TGTGCCAGCCGCGACATTAACTACGAGCAGTACTTC.

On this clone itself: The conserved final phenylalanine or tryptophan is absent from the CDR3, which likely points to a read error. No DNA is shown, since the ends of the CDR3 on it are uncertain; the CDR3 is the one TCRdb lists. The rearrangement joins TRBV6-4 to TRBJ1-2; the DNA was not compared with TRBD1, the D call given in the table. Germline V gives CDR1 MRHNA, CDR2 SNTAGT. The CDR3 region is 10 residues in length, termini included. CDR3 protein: CASSDLTGGG.

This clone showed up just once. CDR3 amino acids: CASSLHPSGNTIYF. Written as DNA, the CDR3 is TGTGCCAGCAGCCTACATCCCTCTGGAAACACCATATATTTT. V and J are TRBV14 and TRBJ1-3; no definite D call. The V gene's germline CDR1 is SGHDN and CDR2 FVKESK. The CDR3 is 14 residues long. Trimming removed 4 bases at V and 0 bases at J, with 7 bases between.

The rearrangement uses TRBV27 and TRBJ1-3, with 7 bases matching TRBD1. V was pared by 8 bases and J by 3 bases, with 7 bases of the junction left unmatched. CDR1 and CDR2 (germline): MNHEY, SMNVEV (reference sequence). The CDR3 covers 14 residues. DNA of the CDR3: TGTGCCAGCGGGCGAGACAGGGTTGGAAACACCATATATTTT. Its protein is CASGRDRVGNTIYF.

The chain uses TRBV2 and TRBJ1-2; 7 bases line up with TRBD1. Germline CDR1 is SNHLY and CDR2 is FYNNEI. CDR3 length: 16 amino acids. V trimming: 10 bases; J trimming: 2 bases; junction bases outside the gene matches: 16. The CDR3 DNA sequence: TGTGCCATCAAGAGTAGTCCCGGGACAGAAAACTATGGCTACACCTTC. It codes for CAIKSSPGTENYGYTF.

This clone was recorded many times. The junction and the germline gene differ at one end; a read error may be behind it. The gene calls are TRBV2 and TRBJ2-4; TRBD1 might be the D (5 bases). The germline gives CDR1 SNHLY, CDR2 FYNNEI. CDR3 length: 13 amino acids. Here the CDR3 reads CARSGQGDSIQYF. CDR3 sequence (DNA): TGTGCCAGAAGTGGACAAGGGGATAGCATTCAGTACTTC.

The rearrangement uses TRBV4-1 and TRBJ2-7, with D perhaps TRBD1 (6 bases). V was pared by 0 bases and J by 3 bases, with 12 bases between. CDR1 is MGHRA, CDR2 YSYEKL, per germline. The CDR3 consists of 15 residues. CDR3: CASSQDGGHFYEQYF. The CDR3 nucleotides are TGCGCCAGCAGCCAAGATGGGGGACACTTCTACGAGCAGTACTTC.

This chain's CDR3 is CASSRTGTRGYGYTF. CDR3 DNA: TGTGCCAGCAGCCGAACCGGGACGAGGGGGTATGGCTACACCTTC. The V gene is TRBV5-8, the J gene TRBJ1-2, with TRBD1 as a possible D gene (6 bases). Trimming left V 4 bases short and J 5 bases short, with 18 bases between. The germline V gene encodes CDR1 SGHTS and CDR2 YDEGEE. The CDR3 spans 15 residues.

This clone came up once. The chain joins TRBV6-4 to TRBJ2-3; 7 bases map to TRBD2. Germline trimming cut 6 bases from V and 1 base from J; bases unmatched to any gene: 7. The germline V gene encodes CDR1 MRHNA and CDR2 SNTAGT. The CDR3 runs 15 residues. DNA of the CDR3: TGTGCCAGCAGAATGTCTAGCGGACGCACAGATACGCAGTATTTT. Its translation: CASRMSSGRTDTQYF.

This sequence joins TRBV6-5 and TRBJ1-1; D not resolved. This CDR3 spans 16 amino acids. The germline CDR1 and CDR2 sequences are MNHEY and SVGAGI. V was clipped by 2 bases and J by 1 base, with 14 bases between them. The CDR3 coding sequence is TGTGCCAGCAGTTACGATTCCCGCGGTAGGAACACTGAAGCTTTCTTT. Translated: CASSYDSRGRNTEAFF.

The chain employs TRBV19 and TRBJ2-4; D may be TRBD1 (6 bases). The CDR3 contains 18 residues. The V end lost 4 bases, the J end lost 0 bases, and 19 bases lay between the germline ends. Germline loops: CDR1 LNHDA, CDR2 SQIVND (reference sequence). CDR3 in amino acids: CASSTYRDTTVAKNIQYF. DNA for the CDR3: TGTGCCAGTAGTACCTACCGGGACACCACTGTAGCCAAAAACATTCAGTACTTC.

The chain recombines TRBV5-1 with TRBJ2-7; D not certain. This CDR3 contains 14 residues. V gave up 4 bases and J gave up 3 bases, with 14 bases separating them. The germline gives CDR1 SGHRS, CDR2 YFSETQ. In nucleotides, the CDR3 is TGCGCCAGCAGCGGAACGGGTTTCAACTACGAGCAGTACTTC. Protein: CASSGTGFNYEQYF. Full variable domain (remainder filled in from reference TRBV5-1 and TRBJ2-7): KAGVTQTPRYLIKTRGQQVTLSCSPISGHRSVSWYQQTPGQGLQFLFEYFSETQRNKGNFPGRFSGRQFSNSRSEMNVSTLELGDSALYLCASSGTGFNYEQYFGPGTRLTVT.

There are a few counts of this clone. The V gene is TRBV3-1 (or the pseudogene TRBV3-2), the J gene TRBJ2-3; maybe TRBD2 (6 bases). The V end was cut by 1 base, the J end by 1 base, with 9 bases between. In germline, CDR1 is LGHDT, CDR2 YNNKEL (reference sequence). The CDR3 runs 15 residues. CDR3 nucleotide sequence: TGTGCCAGCAGCCAAGCGGGAGCGGGCACAGATACGCAGTATTTT. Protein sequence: CASSQAGAGTDTQYF.

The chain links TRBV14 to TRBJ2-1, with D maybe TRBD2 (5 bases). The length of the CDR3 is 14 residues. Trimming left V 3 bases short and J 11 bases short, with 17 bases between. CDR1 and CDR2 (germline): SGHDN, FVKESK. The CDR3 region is CASSHSPPGWKQFF. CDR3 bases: TGTGCCAGCAGCCATTCCCCGCCGGGATGGAAGCAGTTCTTC.

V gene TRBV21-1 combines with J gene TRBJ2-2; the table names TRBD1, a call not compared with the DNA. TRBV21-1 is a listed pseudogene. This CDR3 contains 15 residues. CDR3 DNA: TGTGCCAGCAGCAACATCCCGCCAGGCACCGGGGAGCTGTTTTTT. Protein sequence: CASSNIPPGTGELFF.

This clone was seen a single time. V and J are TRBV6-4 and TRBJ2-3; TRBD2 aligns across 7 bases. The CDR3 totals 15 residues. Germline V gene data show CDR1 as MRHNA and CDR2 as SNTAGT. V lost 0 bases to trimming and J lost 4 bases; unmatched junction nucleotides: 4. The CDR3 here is CASSDSAGAPDTQYF. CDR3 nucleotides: TGTGCCAGCAGTGACTCGGCGGGAGCTCCAGATACGCAGTATTTT.

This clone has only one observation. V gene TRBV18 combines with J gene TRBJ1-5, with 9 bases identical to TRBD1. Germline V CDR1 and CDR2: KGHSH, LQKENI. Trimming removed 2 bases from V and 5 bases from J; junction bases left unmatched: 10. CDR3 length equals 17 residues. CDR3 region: CASSPGQGTSIYQPQHF. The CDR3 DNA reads TGTGCCAGCTCACCAGGACAGGGGACCTCAATTTATCAGCCCCAGCATTTT.

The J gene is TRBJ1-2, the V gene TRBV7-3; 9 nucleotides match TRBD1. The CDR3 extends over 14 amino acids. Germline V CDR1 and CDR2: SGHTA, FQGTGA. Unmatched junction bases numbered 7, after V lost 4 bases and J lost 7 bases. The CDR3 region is CASSSGQGLGGYTF. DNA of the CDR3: TGTGCCAGCAGCTCTGGACAGGGGTTGGGTGGCTACACCTTC.

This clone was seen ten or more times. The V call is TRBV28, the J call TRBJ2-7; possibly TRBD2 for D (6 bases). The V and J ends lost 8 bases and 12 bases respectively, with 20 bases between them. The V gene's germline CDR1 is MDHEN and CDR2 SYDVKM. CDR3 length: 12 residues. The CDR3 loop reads CASEGPGLGTYF. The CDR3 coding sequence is TGTGCCAGCGAAGGGCCGGGACTCGGAACGTACTTC.

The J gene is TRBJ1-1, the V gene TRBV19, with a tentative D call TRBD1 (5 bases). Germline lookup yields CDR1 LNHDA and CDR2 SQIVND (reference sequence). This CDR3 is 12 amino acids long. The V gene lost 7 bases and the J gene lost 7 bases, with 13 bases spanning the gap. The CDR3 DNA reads TGTGCCAGTATAGGAGGGGAGGGTGAAGCTTTCTTT. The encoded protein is CASIGGEGEAFF. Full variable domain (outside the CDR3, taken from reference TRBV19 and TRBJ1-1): DGGITQSPKYLFRKEGQNVTLSCEQNLNHDAMYWYRQDPGQGLRLIYYSQIVNDFQKGDIAEGYSVSREKKESFPLTVTSAQKNPTAFYLCASIGGEGEAFFGQGTRLTVV.

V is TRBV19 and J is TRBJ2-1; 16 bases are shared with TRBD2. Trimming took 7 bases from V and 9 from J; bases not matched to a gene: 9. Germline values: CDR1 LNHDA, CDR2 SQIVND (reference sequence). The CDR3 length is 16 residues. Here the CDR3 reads CASNGWGLAGGPEQFF. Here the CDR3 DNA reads TGTGCCAGTAACGGATGGGGACTAGCGGGGGGGCCTGAGCAGTTCTTC.

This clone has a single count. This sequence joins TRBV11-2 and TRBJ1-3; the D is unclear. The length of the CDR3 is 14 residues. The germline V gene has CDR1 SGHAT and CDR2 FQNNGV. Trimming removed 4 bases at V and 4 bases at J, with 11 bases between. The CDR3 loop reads CASSSLLRGNTIYF. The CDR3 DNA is TGTGCCAGCAGCTCCCTCCTACGGGGAAACACCATATATTTT.

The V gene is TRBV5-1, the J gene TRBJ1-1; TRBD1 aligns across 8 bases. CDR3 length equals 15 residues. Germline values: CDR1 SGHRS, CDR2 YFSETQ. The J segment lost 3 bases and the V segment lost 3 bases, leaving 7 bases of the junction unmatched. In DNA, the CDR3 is TGCGCCAGCAGCTGGGCGGACAGGGACTACACTGAAGCTTTCTTT. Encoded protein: CASSWADRDYTEAFF.